What follows are 10 T cell receptor beta chains derived from one specimen sequenced in a study of metastatic and nonmetastatic thyroid tumors (TCRdb year 2020). No patient had received any treatment before thyroid surgery. The library was prepared using PCR. The sequencing machine was an Illumina HiSeq 4000. Using fastp trimming at Q25 and MiXCR clonotype assembly, TCRdb reanalyzed the public sequencing data and kept in-frame beta chains. Recorded for this sample are 21,000 or so clones; around 16% of them occurred a single time. The ten largest make up around 20% of the sample. The sequencing input was blood. These receptors were collected from a female donor with papillary thyroid cancer or a benign thyroid nodule (not recorded which). Some clones in this sample may be carry-over from other donors' samples.

This clone was recorded at least ten times. For the CDR3, the DNA is TGTGCCTGGAGTTGGGTGGGGGTCCACGAGCAGTACTTC. Protein product: CAWSWVGVHEQYF. The chain has TRBV30 and TRBJ2-7; D is possibly TRBD1 or TRBD2 (5 bases each). CDR3 length equals 13 residues. The ends were cut back, 2 bases at V and 5 bases at J, with 13 bases in the middle. Germline CDR1 is GTSNPN and CDR2 is SVGIG (reference sequence).

This clone appeared many times. J is TRBJ2-1 and V is TRBV20-1, with no clear D. This CDR3 contains 11 residues. Germline CDR1 is DFQATT and CDR2 is SNEGSKA (reference sequence). V lost 6 bases, J lost 10 bases, and 13 bases lay in between. The CDR3 DNA reads TGCAGTGCAGGACCTCGATTGGAGCAGTTCTTC. This translates into CSAGPRLEQFF.

This clone was recorded at least ten times. The chain employs TRBV3-1 and TRBJ2-3; possibly TRBD2 for D (6 bases). The CDR3 is 15 residues long. Looked up from germline, CDR1 is LGHDT and CDR2 is YNNKEL (reference sequence). Trimming cost V 3 bases and J 3 bases, with 13 bases left between them. DNA for the CDR3: TGTGCCAGCAGCCACGGCCTAGGAGGGACAGATACGCAGTATTTT. This gives the protein CASSHGLGGTDTQYF.

This sequence joins TRBV30 and TRBJ1-5; unclear D gene. V gave up 2 bases and J gave up 4 bases, with 9 bases separating them. Germline values: CDR1 GTSNPN, CDR2 SVGIG (reference sequence). The CDR3 is 13 residues long. The CDR3 coding sequence is TGTGCCTGGAGTTTGGATCGTAATCAGCCCCAGCATTTT. Encoded protein: CAWSLDRNQPQHF.

DNA of the CDR3: TGTGCCAGCAGTCGGAGGGGGACTGAAGCTTTCTTT. This encodes CASSRRGTEAFF. The chain has TRBV6-1 and TRBJ1-1, with D possibly TRBD1 on 6 matching bases. The CDR3 is 12 amino acids. Germline CDR1 and CDR2: MNHNS and SASEGT. Trimming shortened V by 5 bases and J by 5 bases, and 9 bases separated the two germline ends.

This clone was seen ten or more times. The chain employs TRBV5-8 and TRBJ2-7; maybe TRBD1 (6 bases). Trimming removed 5 bases from V and 5 bases from J, with 17 bases in between. The CDR3 totals 14 residues. CDR1 and CDR2 from the germline V gene are SGHTS and YDEGEE. CDR3 DNA: TGTGCCAGCAGAAAGACAGGCCGGCCTCACGAGCAGTACTTC. Translating gives CASRKTGRPHEQYF.

Points on this clone: This clone may be a read error of a much larger clone one base away. V and J are TRBV3-1 and TRBJ2-5; no firm D call. The CDR3 runs to 11 residues. The germline V and J ends were trimmed by 6 bases and 4 bases, with 6 bases remaining between them. Germline V CDR1 and CDR2: LGHDT, YNNKEL (reference sequence). CDR3 sequence (DNA): TGTGCCAGCAGATTCCGAGAGACCCAGTACTTC. Its translation is CASRFRETQYF.

This clone was detected only a few times. This sequence joins TRBV6-1 and TRBJ2-5; 7 bases are a match to TRBD1. J lost 2 bases, V lost 10 bases, and 13 bases had no gene match. The CDR3 loop spans 15 amino acids. Germline CDR1 reads MNHNS; CDR2 reads SASEGT. The CDR3 is CATTTGTVAQETQYF. The CDR3 DNA follows: TGTGCCACTACCACCGGGACAGTTGCACAAGAGACCCAGTACTTC.

This clone has at least ten counts. The chain couples TRBV2 to TRBJ2-7; D assignment may be TRBD1 or TRBD2 (7 bases each). Germline V lookup: CDR1 SNHLY, CDR2 FYNNEI. The length of the CDR3 is 13 residues. The V end was cut by 6 bases, the J end by 6 bases, with 15 bases between. The CDR3 spells CASRNTGEGEQYF. DNA for the CDR3: TGTGCCAGCAGGAATACAGGGGAGGGCGAGCAGTACTTC.

This clone was observed many times. The CDR3 coding sequence is TGCGCCAGCAGCCAGAGCGGGGGGGGCTACAATGAGCAGTTCTTC. It is translated as CASSQSGGGYNEQFF. This rearrangement joins TRBV5-1 to TRBJ2-1, with 10 bases fitting TRBD2. The CDR3 is 15 residues long. V shed 4 bases, J shed 3 bases, and the junction held 4 bases outside the gene matches. Looked up from germline, CDR1 is SGHRS and CDR2 is YFSETQ. Full variable domain (rest looked up from reference TRBV5-1 and TRBJ2-1): KAGVTQTPRYLIKTRGQQVTLSCSPISGHRSVSWYQQTPGQGLQFLFEYFSETQRNKGNFPGRFSGRQFSNSRSEMNVSTLELGDSALYLCASSQSGGGYNEQFFGPGTRLTVL.